The T cell receptor beta chain described here comes from a study of blood T cell repertoires in COVID-19. Turning to the study itself: The United States, Italy and Spain provided the acute and convalescent COVID-19 samples. Sources were T cells, B-cell-depleted T cells, or PBMCs; the material itself was cDNA or gDNA.

Germline V gives CDR1 SNHLY, CDR2 FYNNEI. V was pared by 6 bases and J by 8 bases, with 13 bases between. The CDR3 spans 12 residues. Per the original methods: Reference gene primer amplification yielded estimated nucleated cell counts. Profiling relied on immunoSEQ multiplex PCR, and the TCRdb table lists in-frame clones only, not all of them. Clone size and the V and J calls come from that table; the DNA yielded D and trimming. The sample consists of about 36,000 clones, roughly 80% of them appearing once. The J gene is TRBJ1-2, the V gene TRBV2; no clear D. Specimen: peripheral blood. The source is a human donor in a cohort sampled during active COVID-19. CDR3 sequence reads: CASRGRAGGYTF. In DNA, the CDR3 is TGTGCCAGCAGGGGGAGGGCGGGAGGCTACACCTTC.